Presented here are 15 T cell receptor beta chains from one specimen sequenced in a study of blood T cell repertoires in COVID-19. Only in-frame clones appear in the TCRdb table, and some are missing; sequencing was by immunoSEQ multiplex PCR. This table has hundreds of thousands of clones, roughly 91% appearing once. Sequenced material: PBMCs or T cells enriched from blood (not recorded which). The receptors come from a man aged 35 to 55 who had recovered from COVID-19.

The rearrangement joins TRBV3-1 (or the pseudogene TRBV3-2) to TRBJ1-5; tentative D call: TRBD1 (6 bases). The CDR3 totals 17 residues. In germline, CDR1 is LGHDT, CDR2 YNNKEL (reference sequence). Between the trimmed V and J ends, which lost 2 bases and 1 base, there was a span of 15 bases. This CDR3 is CASSQSPGDASNQPQHF. DNA for the CDR3: TGTGCCAGCAGCCAAAGCCCAGGGGATGCGAGCAATCAGCCCCAGCATTTT.

The chain uses TRBV2 and TRBJ1-5; D not resolved. Germline V gene data show CDR1 as SNHLY and CDR2 as FYNNEI. V dropped 2 bases and J dropped 2 bases, with 13 bases sitting between them. CDR3 size: 16 residues. CDR3 bases: TGTGCCAGCAGTGAAAGGTCAGGCGCCGGCAATCAGCCCCAGCATTTT. Translation gives CASSERSGAGNQPQHF.

The chain uses TRBV4-3 and TRBJ2-7; 7 bases agree with TRBD1. CDR3 length: 15 amino acids. V lost 0 bases to trimming and J lost 6 bases; unmatched junction nucleotides: 8. Germline V lookup: CDR1 LGHNA, CDR2 YSLEER. In DNA form, the CDR3 reads TGCGCCAGCAGCCAAGATCAGGTAGGGGGCTTCGAGCAGTACTTC. This encodes CASSQDQVGGFEQYF.

This rearrangement joins TRBV28 to TRBJ2-5; TRBD1 aligns across 8 bases. Germline loops: CDR1 MDHEN, CDR2 SYDVKM. CDR3 length: 17 residues. V dropped 4 bases and J dropped 2; count of bases not matched to a gene: 12. CDR3: CASSYPKQGVRQETQYF. CDR3 sequence (DNA): TGTGCCAGCAGTTACCCGAAACAGGGGGTTAGACAAGAGACCCAGTACTTC.

The V and J genes are TRBV7-3 and TRBJ1-1, with a weak D call TRBD1 (5 bases). Between the trimmed V and J ends, which lost 5 bases and 5 bases, there was a span of 12 bases. The CDR3 runs to 13 residues. Germline values: CDR1 SGHTA, CDR2 FQGTGA. The CDR3 sequence is CASSPYGGTEAFF. The CDR3 DNA sequence: TGTGCCAGCAGCCCATACGGGGGAACTGAAGCTTTCTTT.

The chain links TRBV11-3 to TRBJ2-1; 7 bases fit TRBD1. The germline V gene has CDR1 SGHNT and CDR2 YENEEA. The CDR3 spans 17 residues. The junction had 10 bases not matched to a gene; V was cut back by 5 bases and J by 0 bases. CDR3 DNA: TGTGCCAGCAGCAACCGTCGACAGGGTCTCTCCTACAATGAGCAGTTCTTC. Translating gives CASSNRRQGLSYNEQFF.

The rearrangement joins TRBV6-1 to TRBJ1-6; possible D gene TRBD1, 5 bases. This CDR3 has 18 residues. CDR1 and CDR2 from the germline V gene are MNHNS and SASEGT. Trimming left V 4 bases short and J 0 bases short, with 16 bases between. CDR3 sequence (DNA): TGTGCCAGCAGTGGCAGGACAACACATATCTCCTATAATTCACCCCTCCACTTT. Translated: CASSGRTTHISYNSPLHF.

The chain couples TRBV7-9 to TRBJ2-7, with D maybe TRBD1 (5 bases). Trimming removed 2 bases from V and 0 bases from J, with 17 bases in between. CDR3 size: 17 residues. Germline V lookup: CDR1 SEHNR, CDR2 FQNEAQ (reference sequence). CDR3 sequence: CASSLMVQGRGSYEQYF. The CDR3 DNA follows: TGTGCCAGCAGCTTAATGGTTCAGGGTCGAGGCTCCTACGAGCAGTACTTC.

CDR3 DNA sequence: TGTGCCAGCAGTCATTCCGGGGGGCGTCAGCCCCAGCATTTT. Protein product: CASSHSGGRQPQHF. The V gene is TRBV5-6, the J gene TRBJ1-5; D is possibly TRBD1 (6 bases). Trimming cost V 5 bases and J 6 bases, with 15 bases left between them. The CDR3 covers 14 residues. Germline CDR1 reads SGHDT; CDR2 reads YYEEEE. The full variable domain, in which reference TRBV5-6 and TRBJ1-5 provide the parts outside the CDR3, is DAGVTQSPTHLIKTRGQQVTLRCSPKSGHDTVSWYQQALGQGPQFIFQYYEEEERQRGNFPDRFSGHQFPNYSSELNVNALLLGDSALYLCASSHSGGRQPQHFGDGTRLSIL.

This rearrangement joins TRBV25-1 to TRBJ2-7; TRBD1 matches at 9 bases. From germline, CDR1 is MGHDK and CDR2 SYGVNS. Trimming removed 4 bases from V and 3 bases from J; junction bases left unmatched: 7. The CDR3 is made up of 15 amino acids. The CDR3: CASSGIRDRVYEQYF. CDR3 bases: TGTGCCAGCAGTGGGATCCGGGACAGGGTCTACGAGCAGTACTTC.

The V call is TRBV6-1, the J call TRBJ2-7; TRBD2 aligns across 11 bases. The V and J ends lost 0 bases and 6 bases, in that order; junction bases with no gene match: 4. In germline, CDR1 is MNHNS, CDR2 SASEGT. The CDR3 sequence is 15 residues long. CDR3 nucleotide sequence: TGTGCCAGCAGTGAAGCTAGCGGGGGGGCCAGCGAGCAGTACTTC. Protein sequence: CASSEASGGASEQYF.

The chain uses TRBV18 and TRBJ2-2; 15 nucleotides line up with TRBD2. The CDR3 loop spans 19 amino acids. The V segment lost 5 bases and the J segment 2 bases; nucleotides outside the gene matches: 9. Per the germline V gene, CDR1 is KGHSH and CDR2 is LQKENI. The CDR3 DNA reads as TGTGCCAGCTCAAACACCGGGACTAGCGGGGGGCCCAACACCGGGGAGCTGTTTTTT. It translates to CASSNTGTSGGPNTGELFF.

The chain couples TRBV6-1 to TRBJ2-7; 9 bases match TRBD2. Trimming took 2 bases from V and 2 from J; bases not matched to a gene: 7. The CDR3 extends over 16 amino acids. The germline gives CDR1 MNHNS, CDR2 SASEGT. The CDR3 loop reads CASSEFSRGGPYEQYF. The CDR3 coding sequence is TGTGCCAGCAGTGAATTCTCGCGGGGGGGCCCCTACGAGCAGTACTTC.

For the CDR3, the DNA is TGCAGCGTTCTGACGGACAGGGGGCTCTACGAGCAGTACTTC. This gives the protein CSVLTDRGLYEQYF. The chain employs TRBV29-1 and TRBJ2-7, with 11 bases aligning to TRBD1. Trimming at V came to 5 bases and at J to 3 bases, leaving 6 bases not matched to a gene. Germline CDR1 SQVTM, CDR2 ANQGSEA. The CDR3 runs to 14 residues.

This clone appeared a few times. This chain connects TRBV7-3 to TRBJ1-1; 10 nucleotides align to TRBD1. The CDR3 consists of 14 residues. Germline assignment: CDR1 SGHTA and CDR2 FQGTGA. V lost 4 bases, J lost 3 bases, and 2 bases stayed unmatched. CDR3 sequence: CASSSGQGHTEAFF. The CDR3 DNA reads TGTGCCAGCAGCTCGGGACAGGGGCACACTGAAGCTTTCTTT.